The 32 T cell receptor beta chains below come from one sample, sequenced in a study of identical twins. TCRdb reprocessed the 5' RACE reads via MiXCR and lists one record per CDR3 protein. The table lists some 1,600,000 distinct CDR3 sequences, about 32% of them singletons. The sequenced sample was cord blood. The source is a newborn girl in good health.

This clonotype was counted only a few times. The gene calls are TRBV28 and TRBJ1-2, with D possibly TRBD1 on 6 matching bases. V was cut by 3 bases and J by 1 base, with 12 bases left in between. This CDR3 has 15 amino acids. Per the germline V gene, CDR1 is MDHEN and CDR2 is SYDVKM. The CDR3 nucleotides read TGTGCCAGCAGTTTTTGGGACACTGTTAACTATGGCTACACCTTC. This gives the protein CASSFWDTVNYGYTF.

The table lists this clonotype with many counts. The chain recombines TRBV5-6 with TRBJ2-3, with D perhaps TRBD2 (6 bases). Trimming pared 0 bases from V and 6 bases from J, leaving 14 bases between. The CDR3 is 15 amino acids. Germline assignment: CDR1 SGHDT and CDR2 YYEEEE. CDR3 nucleotide sequence: TGTGCCAGCAGCTTGGCAGCCGGACGGGGGGATACGCAGTATTTT. Translation gives CASSLAAGRGDTQYF. Complete variable domain (other parts from reference TRBV5-6 and TRBJ2-3): DAGVTQSPTHLIKTRGQQVTLRCSPKSGHDTVSWYQQALGQGPQFIFQYYEEEERQRGNFPDRFSGHQFPNYSSELNVNALLLGDSALYLCASSLAAGRGDTQYFGPGTRLTVL.

The CDR3 coding sequence is TGTGCCAGCATCTCGTTGGGGGCTAGCGACAATGAGCAGTTCTTC. This encodes CASISLGASDNEQFF. The genes are TRBV27 and TRBJ2-1, with D possibly called TRBD1 or TRBD2 (6 bases each). This CDR3 region has 15 residues. The germline gives CDR1 MNHEY, CDR2 SMNVEV (reference sequence). V lost 7 bases and J lost 5, with 18 bases in between.

The chain links TRBV5-6 to TRBJ2-7; TRBD1 aligns across 11 bases. The length of the CDR3 is 16 residues. Germline V gene data show CDR1 as SGHDT and CDR2 as YYEEEE. V lost 1 base to trimming and J lost 4 bases; unmatched junction nucleotides: 7. CDR3: CASSLTPGTGGYEQYF. The CDR3 DNA reads as TGTGCCAGCAGCTTGACCCCCGGGACAGGGGGTTACGAGCAGTACTTC.

About this clonotype: A much more abundant neighbour one base away suggests this may be a read error. The genes are TRBV7-2 and TRBJ2-3, with 12 bases lining up with TRBD2. The germline CDR1 and CDR2 sequences are SGHTA and FQGNSA. This CDR3 contains 17 residues. With 2 bases clipped from V and 8 bases from J, the junction kept 11 bases outside the gene matches. The CDR3 coding sequence is TGTGCCAGCAGCTTATTTACTAGCGGGGGGATGGCAGCTACGCAGTATTTT. Encoded protein: CASSLFTSGGMAATQYF.

The chain links TRBV28 to TRBJ1-1, with 7 bases fitting TRBD1. This CDR3 region has 15 residues. Germline V lookup: CDR1 MDHEN, CDR2 SYDVKM. V shed 3 bases, J shed 4 bases, and the junction held 8 bases outside the gene matches. This CDR3 is CASSLILDRTTEAFF. For the CDR3, the DNA is TGTGCCAGCAGTTTGATTTTGGACAGGACCACTGAAGCTTTCTTT.

This chain uses TRBV4-1 with TRBJ2-1; 14 bases are shared with TRBD2. The better agreement between TRBJ2-7 and the DNA end casts doubt on the J call. CDR1 is MGHRA and CDR2 is YSYEKL in the germline V gene. The CDR3 runs to 19 residues. The CDR3 region has the DNA TGCGCCAGCAGCCAAGCAGGACTAGCGGGAGGACGCTCCTACAATGAGCAGTACTTC. Protein: CASSQAGLAGGRSYNEQYF.

This clonotype showed up just a few times. The J gene is TRBJ2-7, the V gene TRBV4-2; D gene ambiguous. The germline V gene encodes CDR1 LGHNA and CDR2 YNFKEQ. The germline V and J ends were trimmed by 0 bases and 6 bases, with 12 bases remaining between them. The CDR3 covers 14 residues. CDR3 amino acids: CASSQDTTASEQYF. The CDR3 DNA reads as TGTGCCAGCAGCCAAGATACTACGGCCTCCGAGCAGTACTTC.

The V gene is TRBV4-2, the J gene TRBJ1-4, with 9 bases identical to TRBD1. J was trimmed by 0 bases and V by 3 bases; bases with no gene match: 8. The germline CDR1 and CDR2 sequences are LGHNA and YNFKEQ. The CDR3 is 18 amino acids. Here the CDR3 DNA reads TGTGCCAGCAGCCAGAAGGGACAGGGCGTTGCAACTAATGAAAAACTGTTTTTT. Protein: CASSQKGQGVATNEKLFF.

The V and J genes are TRBV20-1 and TRBJ1-4; possible D gene TRBD1, 6 bases. Trimming removed 5 bases from V and 4 bases from J, with 17 bases in between. Per germline, CDR1 DFQATT and CDR2 SNEGSKA (reference sequence). The CDR3 contains 15 residues. CDR3 loop: CSASRADSHNEKLFF. The CDR3 bases are TGCAGTGCTTCCCGCGCGGACAGTCATAATGAAAAACTGTTTTTT.

CDR3 nucleotides: TGCAGTGCTCAGGGACAGGGGGCGAGGTCACCCCTCCACTTT. Protein product: CSAQGQGARSPLHF. The chain is built from TRBV20-1 and TRBJ1-6; 12 nucleotides agree with TRBD1. The CDR3 contains 14 residues. CDR1 is DFQATT, CDR2 SNEGSKA, per germline (reference sequence). V trimming: 5 bases; J trimming: 10 bases; junction bases outside the gene matches: 6.

Note on this clonotype: It may be a read error: a sequence one base away is much more abundant. The chain recombines TRBV5-1 with TRBJ2-5; 11 bases line up with TRBD2. The trim removed 3 bases at V and 11 bases at J, leaving 9 bases unmatched. Germline lookup yields CDR1 SGHRS and CDR2 YFSETQ. CDR3 size: 14 residues. CDR3 nucleotides: TGCGCCAGCAGCTCCGGGACTAGCGGTAATGAGCAGTACTTC. This sequence encodes CASSSGTSGNEQYF.

This clonotype appeared a few times. Here the CDR3 reads CASSFAPQEAFF. CDR3 DNA: TGTGCCAGCAGCTTTGCCCCACAGGAAGCTTTCTTT. The rearrangement joins TRBV13 to TRBJ1-1; D is undetermined. The CDR3 spans 12 residues. The germline CDR1 and CDR2 sequences are PRHDT and FYEKMQ (reference sequence). With 3 bases removed from V and 8 bases from J, the gap between germline ends came to 10 bases.

This clonotype was recorded a few times. V gene TRBV6-6 combines with J gene TRBJ2-1; D assignment may be TRBD1 or TRBD2 (5 bases each). Germline CDR1 is MNHNY and CDR2 is SVGAGI (reference sequence). The CDR3 runs 12 residues. CDR3 in amino acids: CASLGDYNEQFF. The CDR3 nucleotides read TGTGCGTCGTTGGGGGATTACAATGAGCAGTTCTTC.

The chain links TRBV20-1 to TRBJ2-1; 12 bases are shared with TRBD2. CDR3 length: 14 amino acids. Germline assignment: CDR1 DFQATT and CDR2 SNEGSKA (reference sequence). V trimming: 3 bases; J trimming: 7 bases; junction bases outside the gene matches: 4. CDR3 in amino acids: CSASLAGGVNEQFF. CDR3 bases: TGCAGTGCTAGCCTAGCGGGGGGGGTAAATGAGCAGTTCTTC.

The chain has TRBV12-3 or TRBV12-4 and TRBJ2-1, with 10 positions matching TRBD2. The end of the DNA aligns better with TRBJ2-7, so the J call may be wrong. There are 15 residues in the CDR3. The CDR3 sequence: CASSQAGGNYNEQYF. CDR3 nucleotides: TGTGCCAGCAGTCAAGCGGGGGGGAACTACAATGAGCAGTACTTC.

This clonotype has at least ten counts. This chain connects TRBV25-1 to TRBJ1-4; D gene uncertain. V was shortened by 6 bases and J by 5 bases, with 4 bases between the two germline ends. The CDR3 has 11 amino acids. From germline, CDR1 is MGHDK and CDR2 SYGVNS. CDR3 nucleotides: TGTGCCAGCAGGACAAATGAAAAACTGTTTTTT. Its translation is CASRTNEKLFF.

The rearrangement uses TRBV20-1 and TRBJ2-7, with TRBD2 matching 8 bases. The J call may be wrong; the DNA end is better matched by TRBJ2-4. The CDR3 sequence is 15 residues long. Germline CDR1 DFQATT, CDR2 SNEGSKA (reference sequence). The CDR3 nucleotides are TGCAGTGCTAGCCGAGGAAGCGGGAGCCGGAACATTCAGTACTTC. Protein product: CSASRGSGSRNIQYF.

The chain is built from TRBV7-6 and TRBJ2-1, with 12 positions matching TRBD2. The length of the CDR3 is 16 residues. V shed 4 bases and J 7 bases; nucleotides not matched to a gene: 8. Germline CDR1 reads SGHVS; CDR2 reads FNYEAQ. In nucleotides, the CDR3 is TGTGCCAGCAGCTCACCCCGGGGGACTAGCGGGAATGAGCAGTTCTTC. Amino acid sequence: CASSSPRGTSGNEQFF.

There are a few counts of this clonotype. The V gene is TRBV20-1, the J gene TRBJ2-1, with 8 bases identical to TRBD2. This CDR3 has 14 residues. V lost 3 bases and J lost 12; bases outside the gene matches: 13. The germline V gene has CDR1 DFQATT and CDR2 SNEGSKA (reference sequence). The CDR3 loop is CSASTSGRSLGQFF. In DNA, the CDR3 is TGCAGTGCTAGTACTAGCGGTCGTTCCCTCGGGCAGTTCTTC.

The chain carries TRBV2 and TRBJ2-1; D might be TRBD2 (5 bases). CDR1 is SNHLY and CDR2 is FYNNEI in the germline V gene. V shed 4 bases and J shed 1 base, with 14 bases lying between them. CDR3 size: 16 residues. The CDR3 loop reads CASSAGRGNSYNEQFF. The CDR3 DNA follows: TGTGCCAGCAGTGCAGGACGGGGAAATTCCTACAATGAGCAGTTCTTC.

This clonotype turned up a few times. V usage is TRBV19 and J usage is TRBJ2-6; D is possibly TRBD1 or TRBD2 (6 bases each). The CDR3 is 16 amino acids. Germline V lookup: CDR1 LNHDA, CDR2 SQIVND (reference sequence). The V gene lost 7 bases and the J gene lost 3 bases, with 16 bases spanning the gap. As DNA, the CDR3 is TGTGCCAGTACGGGGGCCGGACGGTTTGGGGCCAACGTCCTGACTTTC. Translation: CASTGAGRFGANVLTF.

The CDR3 bases are TGTGCCAGCAGTGAAGCGGAAGGGTACCCCTATAATTCACCCCTCCACTTT. Protein: CASSEAEGYPYNSPLHF. V usage is TRBV2 and J usage is TRBJ1-6; D remains unclear. V lost 0 bases to trimming and J lost 2 bases, with 11 bases between them. The CDR3 covers 17 residues. The germline V gene encodes CDR1 SNHLY and CDR2 FYNNEI.

Comments on this clonotype: Relative to the germline gene, one junction end is altered; a read error may explain this. The chain has TRBV29-1 and TRBJ2-7; 7 nucleotides line up with TRBD2. The length of the CDR3 is 13 residues. Germline V gives CDR1 SQVTM, CDR2 ANQGSEA. CDR3 sequence reads: CSVVREASYGQYF. The CDR3 DNA reads TGCAGCGTTGTCCGGGAGGCGTCCTACGGGCAGTACTTC.

The table lists this clonotype with a few counts. This chain connects TRBV5-1 to TRBJ2-7, with 12 bases lining up with TRBD2. CDR1 and CDR2 from the germline V gene are SGHRS and YFSETQ. CDR3 length: 16 residues. V lost 4 bases, J lost 1 base, and 6 bases stayed unmatched. The CDR3 spells CASSHGLAGLSYEQYF. The CDR3 nucleotides read TGCGCCAGCAGCCATGGACTAGCGGGATTGTCCTACGAGCAGTACTTC.

A few counts support this clonotype. This chain links TRBV12-3 or TRBV12-4 with TRBJ1-5; D is possibly TRBD1 (5 bases). Deletions cut 8 bases from V and 7 bases from J, with 12 bases between. The CDR3 is made up of 12 amino acids. The CDR3 bases are TGTGCCAGCGGCGGGGCTTGGCAGCCCCAGCATTTT. Protein product: CASGGAWQPQHF.

This clonotype has just a few counts. The chain combines TRBV19 with TRBJ1-1; 7 bases fit TRBD1. The CDR3 has 12 amino acids. The trim removed 11 bases at V and 5 bases at J, leaving 8 bases unmatched. From germline, CDR1 is LNHDA and CDR2 SQIVND (reference sequence). The CDR3 spells CAAQTGFTEAFF. DNA of the CDR3: TGTGCCGCCCAGACAGGGTTTACTGAAGCTTTCTTT. The complete variable domain, with remaining parts taken from reference TRBV19 and TRBJ1-1, reads DGGITQSPKYLFRKEGQNVTLSCEQNLNHDAMYWYRQDPGQGLRLIYYSQIVNDFQKGDIAEGYSVSREKKESFPLTVTSAQKNPTAFYLCAAQTGFTEAFFGQGTRLTVV.

A few counts support this clonotype. The V and J genes are TRBV2 and TRBJ2-7; 7 bases line up with TRBD2. Looked up from germline, CDR1 is SNHLY and CDR2 is FYNNEI. The CDR3 contains 12 residues. V dropped 7 bases and J dropped 2; count of bases not matched to a gene: 2. CDR3 coding DNA: TGTGCCAGCAATGGACTAGCCTACGAGCAGTACTTC. Residues: CASNGLAYEQYF.

The chain links TRBV28 to TRBJ1-5; D gene uncertain. Germline V gene lookup returns CDR1 MDHEN and CDR2 SYDVKM. CDR3 length: 13 residues. V lost 5 bases to trimming and J lost 1 base, with 6 bases between them. The CDR3 sequence: CASSILSNQPQHF. The CDR3 nucleotides are TGTGCCAGCAGTATACTGAGCAATCAGCCCCAGCATTTT.

This clonotype was found a few times. The gene calls are TRBV28 and TRBJ2-2; D is unclear. Germline CDR1 reads MDHEN; CDR2 reads SYDVKM. V was clipped by 6 bases and J by 1 base, with 6 bases between them. CDR3 length: 13 residues. CDR3: CASSHMNTGELFF. As DNA, the CDR3 is TGTGCCAGCAGCCACATGAACACCGGGGAGCTGTTTTTT.

This clonotype was counted only a few times. V usage is TRBV21-1 and J usage is TRBJ2-1; no DNA check was done on the table's D call, TRBD2. TRBV21-1 is a pseudogene. The CDR3 has 19 residues. This CDR3 reads CASSTRLAASIKTYNEQFF. The CDR3 DNA sequence: TGTGCCAGCAGCACCCGACTAGCGGCATCAATTAAAACCTACAATGAGCAGTTCTTC.

The chain combines TRBV5-6 with TRBJ2-4, with 9 bases that match TRBD2. The assigned J gene may be wrong: the sequence end matches TRBJ2-7 better. The CDR3 length is 17 residues. From germline, CDR1 is SGHDT and CDR2 YYEEEE. The CDR3 coding sequence is TGTGCCAGCAGCTTGGGAGGCCGGACTAGCGCTTTCTACGAGCAGTACTTC. It codes for CASSLGGRTSAFYEQYF.